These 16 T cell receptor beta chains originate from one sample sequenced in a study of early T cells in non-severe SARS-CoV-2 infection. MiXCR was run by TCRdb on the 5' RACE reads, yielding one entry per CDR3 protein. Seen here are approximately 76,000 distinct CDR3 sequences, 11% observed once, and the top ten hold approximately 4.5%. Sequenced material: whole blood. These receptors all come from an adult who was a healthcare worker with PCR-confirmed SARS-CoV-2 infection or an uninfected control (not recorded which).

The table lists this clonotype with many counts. The CDR3 DNA reads TGCAGTGCCCCGTTGGGCGTTTACAATGAGCAGTTCTTC. The encoded protein is CSAPLGVYNEQFF. The chain joins TRBV20-1 to TRBJ2-1, with no clear D. Looked up from germline, CDR1 is DFQATT and CDR2 is SNEGSKA (reference sequence). V dropped 6 bases and J dropped 4 bases, with 13 bases sitting between them. The CDR3 consists of 13 residues.

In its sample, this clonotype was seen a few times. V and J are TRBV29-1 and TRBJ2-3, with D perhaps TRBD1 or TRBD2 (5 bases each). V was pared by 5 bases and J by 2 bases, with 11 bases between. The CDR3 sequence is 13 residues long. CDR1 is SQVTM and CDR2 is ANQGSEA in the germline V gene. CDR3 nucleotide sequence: TGCAGCGTTCGGGGCAGGCTCACAGATACGCAGTATTTT. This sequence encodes CSVRGRLTDTQYF.

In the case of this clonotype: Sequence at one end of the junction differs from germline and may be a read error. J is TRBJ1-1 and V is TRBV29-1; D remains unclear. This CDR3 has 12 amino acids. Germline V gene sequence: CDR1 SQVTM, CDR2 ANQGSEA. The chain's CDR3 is CSIWAQNTEAFF. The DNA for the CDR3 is TGCAGCATCTGGGCACAAAACACCGAAGCTTTCTTT. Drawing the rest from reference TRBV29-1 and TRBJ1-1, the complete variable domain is SAVISQKPSRDICQRGTSLTIQCQVDSQVTMMFWYRQQPGQSLTLIATANQGSEATYESGFVIDKFPISRPNLTFSTLTVSNMSPEDSSIYLCSIWAQNTEAFFGQGTRLTVV.

As DNA, the CDR3 is TGTGCCATCAGCGAAGTACCAAACACTGAAGCTTTCTTT. It yields the protein CAISEVPNTEAFF. V is TRBV10-3 and J is TRBJ1-1; D gene unclear. V dropped 6 bases and J dropped 2 bases, with 10 bases sitting between them. Per the germline V gene, CDR1 is ENHRY and CDR2 is SYGVKD. This CDR3 spans 13 amino acids.

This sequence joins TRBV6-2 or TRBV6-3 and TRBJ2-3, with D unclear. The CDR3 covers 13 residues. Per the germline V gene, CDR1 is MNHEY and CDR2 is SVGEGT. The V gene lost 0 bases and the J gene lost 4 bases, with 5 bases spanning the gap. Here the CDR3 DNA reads TGTGCCAGCAGTTACTCTGGGGCAGATACGCAGTATTTT. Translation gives CASSYSGADTQYF.

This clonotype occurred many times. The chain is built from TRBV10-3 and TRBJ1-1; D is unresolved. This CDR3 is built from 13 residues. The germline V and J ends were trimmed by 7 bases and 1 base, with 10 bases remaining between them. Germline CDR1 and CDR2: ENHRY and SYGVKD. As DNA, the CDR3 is TGTGCCATCAATTATCAAGGGAACACTGAAGCTTTCTTT. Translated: CAINYQGNTEAFF.

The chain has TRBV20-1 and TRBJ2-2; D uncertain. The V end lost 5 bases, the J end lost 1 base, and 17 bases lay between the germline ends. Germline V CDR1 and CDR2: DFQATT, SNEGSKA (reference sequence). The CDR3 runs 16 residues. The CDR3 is CSAPPQRRKNTGELFF. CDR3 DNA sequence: TGCAGTGCTCCTCCTCAGAGGCGCAAGAACACCGGGGAGCTGTTTTTT.

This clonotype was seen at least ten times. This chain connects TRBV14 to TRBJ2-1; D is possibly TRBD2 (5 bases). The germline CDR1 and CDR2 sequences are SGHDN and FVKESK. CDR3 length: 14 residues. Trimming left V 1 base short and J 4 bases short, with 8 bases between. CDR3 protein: CASSQVEGYNEQFF. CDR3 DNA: TGTGCCAGCAGCCAAGTTGAGGGTTACAATGAGCAGTTCTTC.

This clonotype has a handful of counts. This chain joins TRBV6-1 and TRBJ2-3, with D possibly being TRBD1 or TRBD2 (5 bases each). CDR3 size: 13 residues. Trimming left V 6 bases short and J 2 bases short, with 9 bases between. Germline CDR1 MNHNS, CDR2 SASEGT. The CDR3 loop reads CASRVGTTDTQYF. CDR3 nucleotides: TGTGCCAGCAGGGTTGGGACCACAGATACGCAGTATTTT.

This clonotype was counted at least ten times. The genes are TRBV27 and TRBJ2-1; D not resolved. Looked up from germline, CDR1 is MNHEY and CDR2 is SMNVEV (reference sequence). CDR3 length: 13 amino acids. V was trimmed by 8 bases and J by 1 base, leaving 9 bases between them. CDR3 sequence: CASAARSYNEQFF. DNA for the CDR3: TGTGCCAGCGCCGCCCGGTCCTACAATGAGCAGTTCTTC.

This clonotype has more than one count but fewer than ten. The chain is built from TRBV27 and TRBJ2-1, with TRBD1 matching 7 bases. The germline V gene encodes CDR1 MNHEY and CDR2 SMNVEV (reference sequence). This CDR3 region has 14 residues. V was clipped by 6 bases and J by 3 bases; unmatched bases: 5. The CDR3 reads CASRGQAYYNEQFF. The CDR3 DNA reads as TGTGCCAGCAGAGGACAGGCTTACTACAATGAGCAGTTCTTC.

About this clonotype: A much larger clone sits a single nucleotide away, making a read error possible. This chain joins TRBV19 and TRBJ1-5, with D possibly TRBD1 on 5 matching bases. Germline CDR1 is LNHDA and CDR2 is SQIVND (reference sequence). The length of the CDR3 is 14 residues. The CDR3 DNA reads TGTGCCAGTAGTAGGGGCATAAATAATCAGCTCCAGCATTTT. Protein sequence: CASSRGINNQLQHF. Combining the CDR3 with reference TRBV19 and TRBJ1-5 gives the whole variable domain DGGITQSPKYLFRKEGQNVTLSCEQNLNHDAMYWYRQDPGQGLRLIYYSQIVNDFQKGDIAEGYSVSREKKESFPLTVTSAQKNPTAFYLCASSRGINNQLQHFGDGTRLSIL.

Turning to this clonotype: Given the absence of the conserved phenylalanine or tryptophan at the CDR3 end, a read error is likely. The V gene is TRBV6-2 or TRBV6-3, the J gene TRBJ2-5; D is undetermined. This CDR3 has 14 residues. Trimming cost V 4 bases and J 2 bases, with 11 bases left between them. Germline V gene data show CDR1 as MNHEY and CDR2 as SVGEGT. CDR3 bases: TGTGCCAGCAGTTCCGACTGGTTGCAAGAGACCCAGTACTCC. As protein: CASSSDWLQETQYS.

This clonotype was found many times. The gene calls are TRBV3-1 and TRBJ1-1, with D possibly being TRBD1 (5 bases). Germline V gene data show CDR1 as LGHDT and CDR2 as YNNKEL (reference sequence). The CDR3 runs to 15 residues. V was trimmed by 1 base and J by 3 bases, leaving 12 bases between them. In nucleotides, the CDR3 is TGTGCCAGCAGCCAAGGTGGGGGGACCGACACTGAAGCTTTCTTT. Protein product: CASSQGGGTDTEAFF.

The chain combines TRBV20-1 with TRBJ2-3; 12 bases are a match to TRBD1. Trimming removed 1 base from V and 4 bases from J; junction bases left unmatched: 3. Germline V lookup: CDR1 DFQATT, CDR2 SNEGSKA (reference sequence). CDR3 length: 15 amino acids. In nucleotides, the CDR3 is TGCAGTGCTAGAGTGGGACAGGGGGCGTCAGATACGCAGTATTTT. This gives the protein CSARVGQGASDTQYF.

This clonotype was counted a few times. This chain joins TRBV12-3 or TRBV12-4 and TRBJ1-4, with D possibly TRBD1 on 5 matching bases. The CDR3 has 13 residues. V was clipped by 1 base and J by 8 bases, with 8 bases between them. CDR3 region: CASSLVGGEKLFF. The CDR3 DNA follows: TGTGCCAGCAGTTTAGTCGGGGGGGAAAAACTGTTTTTT.